Here is one T cell receptor beta chain with its context. These data come from a study of cytomegalovirus exposure and HLA in healthy donors. This CDR3 has 16 amino acids. Germline CDR1 is SGHRS and CDR2 is YFSETQ. Trimming removed 4 bases from V and 0 bases from J; junction bases left unmatched: 8. Assay used: immunoSEQ multiplex PCR; TCRdb lists only in-frame clones, some missing. The data hold 200,000 to 300,000 clones, with less than 90% observed a single time. This TCR came from a man aged 18 to 35 in good health and CMV-seropositive. The V call is TRBV5-1, the J call TRBJ1-1, with 8 bases lining up with TRBD1. Input material: PBMCs. CDR3 protein: CASSPRQGSMNTEAFF. The CDR3, as DNA: TGCGCCAGCAGCCCTCGACAGGGGAGCATGAACACTGAAGCTTTCTTT.